This TCR beta chain stems from a study of lymphopenia after photon versus proton radiotherapy. General study results and limits: In patients who died, overall survival fell as post-nadir TCR diversity dropped more. Proton therapy kept repertoires fairly stable, unlike photons, which gained effector/memory cells. Oligoclonal CD8+ Temra expansion after nadir drove photon patients' diversity drop.

The table came from immunoSEQ multiplex PCR; TCRdb's copy has only in-frame clones and leaves some out. The table has some 27,000 clones, around 90% seen once; the top ten hold approximately 18%. V was clipped by 5 bases and J by 5 bases; unmatched bases: 7. CDR1 SGHTA and CDR2 FQGNSA come from the germline V gene. This CDR3 region has 15 residues. Worth noting for this clone: Its antigen is not known.

The chain links TRBV7-2 to TRBJ2-5; 11 bases are shared with TRBD2. Sequenced here: peripheral blood, sampled from a patient treated with photon-based radiotherapy. The TCR comes from a man over 45 with gastric cancer. The CDR3 here is CASSSSGGAEETQYF. In nucleotides, the CDR3 is TGTGCCAGCAGCAGTAGCGGGGGGGCCGAGGAGACCCAGTACTTC.